A single T cell receptor (beta chain) is shown here with its context. Its antigen is as yet unknown. TCR beta CDR3 sequences were amplified from RNA transcripts. The TCR CDR3 first-round RT-PCR relied on the HTBI primer set. TCRdb re-called the multiplex PCR reads with MiXCR, one entry per CDR3 protein. The sample yields about 480,000 distinct CDR3 sequences, approximately 25% seen once. The sample belongs to a study of T cells in Graves' hyperthyroidism and ophthalmopathy. The study left out patients who had uncontrolled infection, other autoimmune disease, pregnancy or lactation. General study results and limits: Blood also contained most expanded thyroid clonotypes above 0.001.

Per germline, CDR1 DFQATT and CDR2 SNEGSKA (reference sequence). The V end lost 1 base, the J end lost 6 bases, and 9 bases lay between the germline ends. The CDR3 covers 12 residues. Material for sequencing was blood. The chain uses TRBV20-1 and TRBJ1-1; tentative D call: TRBD1 (5 bases). The source is a woman aged 25-40 years with Graves' ophthalmopathy. The CDR3 sequence: CSARGDRPEAFF. The CDR3 region has the DNA TGCAGTGCTAGAGGAGACAGACCTGAAGCTTTCTTT.